Listed here are 26 T cell receptor beta chains from one sample, sequenced in a study of cytomegalovirus exposure and HLA in healthy donors. PCR employed 60 Vbeta and 13 Jbeta primers. The data were produced by immunoSEQ multiplex PCR, yet TCRdb's version contains in-frame clones alone and is incomplete. This table has tens of thousands of clones, less than 80% appearing once. The sample taken for sequencing was PBMCs. Source of these receptors: a man aged 30-40 years in good health and CMV-seronegative.

The chain uses TRBV7-8 and TRBJ1-1, with a tentative D call TRBD1 (5 bases). Germline loops: CDR1 SGHVS, CDR2 FQNEAQ. CDR3 length equals 13 residues. Trimming pared 1 base from V and 14 bases from J, leaving 17 bases between. The CDR3 sequence is CASSLGGGHLPFF. The CDR3 bases are TGTGCCAGCAGCTTAGGGGGGGGTCACCTACCCTTCTTT. Complete variable domain (other parts from reference TRBV7-8 and TRBJ1-1): GAGVSQSPRYKVAKRGQDVALRCDPISGHVSLFWYQQALGQGPEFLTYFQNEAQLDKSGLPSDRFFAERPEGSVSTLKIQRTQQEDSAVYLCASSLGGGHLPFFGQGTRLTVV.

The rearrangement links TRBV10-3 to TRBJ2-7; 9 positions match TRBD2. The V gene end was trimmed by 3 bases and the J gene end by 1 base; junction bases not matched to a gene: 7. CDR1 is ENHRY and CDR2 is SYGVKD in the germline V gene. The CDR3 extends over 16 amino acids. In DNA, the CDR3 is TGTGCCATCAGTGACTCTTCTAGCGGGACTTCCTACGAGCAGTACTTC. It encodes CAISDSSSGTSYEQYF.

This clone occurred a few times. V usage is TRBV29-1 and J usage is TRBJ1-2, with TRBD1 as a possible D gene (6 bases). Trimming took 7 bases from V and 1 from J, leaving 13 bases between them. The CDR3 contains 13 residues. Germline CDR1 is SQVTM and CDR2 is ANQGSEA. The CDR3 DNA is TGCAGCGCCAAGGGACATCTTAACTATGGCTACACCTTC. This translates into CSAKGHLNYGYTF.

CDR3 in DNA: TGTGCCAGCAGTGAATCGGGTGGAGGGGCTGAAGCTTTCTTT. Translating it yields CASSESGGGAEAFF. The V and J genes are TRBV25-1 and TRBJ1-1, with D possibly being TRBD1 (5 bases). The V end lost 1 base, the J end lost 6 bases, and 12 bases lay between the germline ends. The CDR3 length is 14 residues. The germline V gene encodes CDR1 MGHDK and CDR2 SYGVNS.

The rearrangement joins TRBV7-4 to TRBJ1-2; TRBD1 might be the D (5 bases). CDR3 length: 14 amino acids. The V end was cut by 11 bases, the J end by 3 bases, with 19 bases between. Germline V CDR1 and CDR2: SGHVT, SQSDAQ. The CDR3 loop reads CAHILGKGHYGYTF. DNA for the CDR3: TGTGCCCACATCCTCGGAAAGGGGCACTATGGCTACACCTTC.

The rearrangement links TRBV7-9 to TRBJ2-7; possible D gene TRBD2, 5 bases. The CDR3 has 14 residues. Germline values: CDR1 SEHNR, CDR2 FQNEAQ (reference sequence). Trimming removed 7 bases at V and 3 bases at J, with 16 bases between. Here the CDR3 DNA reads TGTGCCAGCAACCGATACGGACGGGACTACGAGCAGTACTTC. It specifies CASNRYGRDYEQYF.

The chain combines TRBV29-1 with TRBJ2-1; 10 bases line up with TRBD2. CDR3 length: 15 amino acids. Trimming removed 4 bases from V and 4 bases from J; junction bases left unmatched: 7. Germline V CDR1 and CDR2: SQVTM, ANQGSEA. CDR3 loop: CSVGVGLADYNEQFF. The CDR3, as DNA: TGCAGCGTTGGGGTTGGACTAGCGGATTACAATGAGCAGTTCTTC.

By its share, this clone is medium-sized. J is TRBJ2-7 and V is TRBV11-2; the match to TRBD1 covers 9 bases. CDR3 size: 15 residues. V gave up 3 bases and J gave up 5 bases; unmatched junction bases: 8. CDR1 and CDR2 (germline): SGHAT, FQNNGV. The CDR3 DNA follows: TGTGCCAGCAGCTTGCTCACAGGGGGCTACGACGAGCAGTACTTC. Its protein is CASSLLTGGYDEQYF.

The CDR3 sequence is CASTSDRDNEKLFF. The CDR3 DNA is TGTGCCAGTACCTCGGACAGGGACAATGAAAAACTGTTTTTT. This chain links TRBV19 with TRBJ1-4; 8 bases agree with TRBD1. V dropped 7 bases and J dropped 5; count of bases not matched to a gene: 6. Germline assignment: CDR1 LNHDA and CDR2 SQIVND (reference sequence). The CDR3 is 14 residues long.

The chain is built from TRBV7-9 and TRBJ2-3; D gene ambiguous. Deletions cut 5 bases from V and 5 bases from J, with 8 bases between. Germline V gene sequence: CDR1 SEHNR, CDR2 FQNEAQ (reference sequence). The CDR3 has 12 residues. In DNA, the CDR3 is TGTGCCAGCAGCCGCCCAGGAGATACGCAGTATTTT. It yields the protein CASSRPGDTQYF.

The chain uses TRBV7-8 and TRBJ2-5; unclear D gene. The ends were cut back, 2 bases at V and 1 base at J, with 14 bases in the middle. The CDR3 is 16 residues long. CDR1 is SGHVS, CDR2 FQNEAQ, per germline. The CDR3 region has the DNA TGTGCCAGCAGCTTACAGGTCTCGAAAGCCCAAGAGACCCAGTACTTC. Amino acid sequence: CASSLQVSKAQETQYF.

The chain links TRBV6-1 to TRBJ2-5; 8 bases line up with TRBD1. This CDR3 region has 13 residues. CDR1 and CDR2 from the germline V gene are MNHNS and SASEGT. V lost 6 bases and J lost 4; bases outside the gene matches: 4. The CDR3 region has the DNA TGTGCCAGCAGGCAGACAGGGGCAGAGACCCAGTACTTC. Translating it yields CASRQTGAETQYF.

This clone came up a few times. The V and J genes are TRBV4-3 and TRBJ1-4; D is perhaps TRBD1 (5 bases). Trimming shortened V by 1 base and J by 7 bases, and 13 bases separated the two germline ends. This CDR3 is built from 15 residues. CDR1 and CDR2 from the germline V gene are LGHNA and YSLEER. CDR3 nucleotide sequence: TGCGCCAGCAGCCAAGTAGACAGTGGAACTGAAAAACTGTTTTTT. Its protein is CASSQVDSGTEKLFF.

The rearrangement joins TRBV30 to TRBJ2-1, with TRBD1 as a possible D gene (5 bases). This CDR3 has 14 amino acids. Deletions cut 5 bases from V and 2 bases from J, with 13 bases between. CDR1 and CDR2 (germline): GTSNPN, SVGIG (reference sequence). CDR3 DNA sequence: TGTGCCTGGGACCTCAGCAGGGCCTACAATGAGCAGTTCTTC. Its protein product is CAWDLSRAYNEQFF.

The rearrangement links TRBV30 to TRBJ1-5; 7 bases map to TRBD1. Unmatched junction bases numbered 17, after V lost 5 bases and J lost 7 bases. CDR3 length equals 16 residues. Germline V gene sequence: CDR1 GTSNPN, CDR2 SVGIG (reference sequence). The CDR3 DNA sequence: TGTGCCTGGGGGGACCAAGGGACAGCACGAAAGCAGCCCCAGCATTTT. It is translated as CAWGDQGTARKQPQHF. The whole variable domain, filled in from reference TRBV30 and TRBJ1-5, reads SQTIHQWPATLVQPVGSPLSLECTVEGTSNPNLYWYRQAAGRGLQLLFYSVGIGQISSEVPQNLSASRPQDRQFILSSKKLLLSDSGFYLCAWGDQGTARKQPQHFGDGTRLSIL.

The chain uses TRBV10-2 and TRBJ1-5, with 7 bases matching TRBD1. The CDR3 consists of 13 residues. Germline trimming cut 6 bases from V and 3 bases from J; bases unmatched to any gene: 2. Per the germline V gene, CDR1 is WSHSY and CDR2 is SAAADI. Written as DNA, the CDR3 is TGCGCCAGCAGCGGGACAGTCAATCAGCCCCAGCATTTT. Translated: CASSGTVNQPQHF.

The chain has TRBV18 and TRBJ1-6, with TRBD1 matching 10 bases. Per the germline V gene, CDR1 is KGHSH and CDR2 is LQKENI. V shed 3 bases, J shed 7 bases, and the junction held 6 bases outside the gene matches. The CDR3 has 16 amino acids. The CDR3 DNA reads TGTGCCAGCTCACCCCGGGACAGGGGCCCAAATTCACCCCTCCACTTT. It yields the protein CASSPRDRGPNSPLHF.

J is TRBJ2-3 and V is TRBV6-4; 7 nucleotides match TRBD1. Germline CDR1 is MRHNA and CDR2 is SNTAGT. V dropped 0 bases and J dropped 9; count of bases not matched to a gene: 3. There are 13 residues in the CDR3. DNA for the CDR3: TGTGCCAGCAGTGACTCTTCGACAGGGACGCAGTATTTT. Translating gives CASSDSSTGTQYF.

The V and J genes are TRBV6-6 and TRBJ1-5; D remains unclear. Germline V gives CDR1 MNHNY, CDR2 SVGAGI (reference sequence). The CDR3 is made up of 16 amino acids. V shed 5 bases and J shed 2 bases, with 16 bases lying between them. For the CDR3, the DNA is TGTGCCAGCAGTCCGCTCGCGCCGGTGGGCAATCAGCCCCAGCATTTT. It is translated as CASSPLAPVGNQPQHF.

V usage is TRBV6-5 and J usage is TRBJ1-1; 7 nucleotides match TRBD1. Germline-derived CDR1 and CDR2 are MNHEY and SVGAGI. CDR3 length equals 15 residues. J was trimmed by 6 bases and V by 5 bases; bases with no gene match: 12. CDR3: CASSGPTGNVPEAFF. The DNA for the CDR3 is TGTGCCAGCAGTGGGCCGACAGGGAACGTCCCTGAAGCTTTCTTT.

This chain joins TRBV5-1 and TRBJ1-2, with TRBD1 identical over 11 bases. The ends lost 5 bases at V and 7 bases at J; junction bases unmatched: 7. Germline V gene lookup returns CDR1 SGHRS and CDR2 YFSETQ. The CDR3 extends over 14 amino acids. The CDR3 sequence is CASSRDRGLAGYTF. The CDR3 nucleotides are TGCGCCAGCAGTCGGGACAGGGGGTTGGCTGGCTACACCTTC. Full variable domain (remainder filled in from reference TRBV5-1 and TRBJ1-2): KAGVTQTPRYLIKTRGQQVTLSCSPISGHRSVSWYQQTPGQGLQFLFEYFSETQRNKGNFPGRFSGRQFSNSRSEMNVSTLELGDSALYLCASSRDRGLAGYTFGSGTRLTVV.

The table lists this clone with a few counts. V is TRBV6-5 and J is TRBJ1-3; D call uncertain. Germline V CDR1 and CDR2: MNHEY, SVGAGI. This CDR3 comprises 14 residues. V dropped 3 bases and J dropped 0 bases, with 6 bases sitting between them. CDR3 amino acids: CASSYQVSGNTIYF. The CDR3 DNA is TGTGCCAGCAGTTATCAGGTCTCTGGAAACACCATATATTTT.

This chain connects TRBV4-3 to TRBJ1-3; 8 nucleotides align to TRBD1. Per the germline V gene, CDR1 is LGHNA and CDR2 is YSLEER. The CDR3 loop spans 15 amino acids. V was clipped by 1 base and J by 2 bases; unmatched bases: 1. The chain's CDR3 is CASSQAQGAGNTIYF. The CDR3 nucleotides read TGCGCCAGCAGCCAAGCACAGGGGGCTGGAAACACCATATATTTT.

The rearrangement joins TRBV7-2 to TRBJ2-2; D is possibly TRBD1 (6 bases). V lost 5 bases and J lost 8, with 21 bases in between. CDR1 SGHTA and CDR2 FQGNSA come from the germline V gene. The CDR3 loop spans 16 amino acids. CDR3 sequence: CASSPSQGRLGGELFF. The CDR3 coding sequence is TGTGCCAGCAGCCCCTCCCAGGGGCGCCTAGGTGGGGAGCTGTTTTTT.

For the CDR3, the DNA is TGTGCCAGCAGCGTAGCGGGACAGAGGAACACTGAAGCTTTCTTT. Translation gives CASSVAGQRNTEAFF. The chain carries TRBV9 and TRBJ1-1; 7 bases align to TRBD1. Unmatched junction bases numbered 3, after V lost 0 bases and J lost 1 base. CDR3 length: 15 residues. Germline V gene data show CDR1 as SGDLS and CDR2 as YYNGEE.

The count of this clone is one. This chain links TRBV28 with TRBJ1-2; no reliable D call. This CDR3 contains 13 residues. From germline, CDR1 is MDHEN and CDR2 SYDVKM. Here the CDR3 reads CGALSPSNYGYTF. As DNA, the CDR3 is TGTGGGGCACTCTCGCCATCTAACTATGGCTACACCTTC.